Listed below are T cell receptor beta chains from one sample, sequenced in a study of CD8+CD57+ T cells in acquired aplastic anemia. One entry per CDR3 protein, called by TCRdb with MiXCR from the reads. The sample shows about 43,000 distinct CDR3 sequences, roughly 69% of them seen only once. The specimen was sorted CD4+, CD8+, or CD8+CD57+ T cells (not recorded which) from PBMCs. These TCRs come from a human donor with aplastic anemia. Both conserved end residues are part of each CDR3. A D gene is named only where the DNA matches it firmly. The size entry is marked missing in some rows and otherwise reads once, few, many or a size class.

clone size: NA
V gene: TRBV2
J gene: TRBJ2-5
D gene: NA
CDR3 length: 14
CDR3 protein: CASSEGRLQETQYF
CDR3 DNA: TGTGCCAGCAGTGAAGGTAGACTCCAAGAGACCCAGTACTTC

clone size: NA
V gene: TRBV29-1
J gene: TRBJ1-1
D gene: NA
CDR3 length: 13
CDR3 protein: CSAAGTLNTEAFF
CDR3 DNA: TGCAGCGCCGCCGGGACACTGAACACTGAAGCTTTCTTT

clone size: many
V gene: TRBV7-6
J gene: TRBJ2-3
D gene: NA
CDR3 length: 16
CDR3 protein: CASSFLSGSRTDTQYF
CDR3 DNA: TGTGCCAGCAGCTTCCTAAGCGGGTCCCGCACAGATACGCAGTATTTT

clone size: NA
V gene: TRBV19
J gene: TRBJ2-2
D gene: NA
CDR3 length: 14
CDR3 protein: CASSIGQAPGELFF
CDR3 DNA: TGTGCCAGTAGTATAGGTCAGGCTCCCGGGGAGCTGTTTTTT

clone size: many
V gene: TRBV2
J gene: TRBJ2-2
D gene: TRBD1
CDR3 length: 13
CDR3 protein: CASSHRGGGELFF
CDR3 DNA: TGTGCCAGCAGTCACAGGGGTGGGGGGGAGCTGTTTTTT

clone size: NA
V gene: TRBV2
J gene: TRBJ2-7
D gene: NA
CDR3 length: 14
CDR3 protein: CASSDGVGSYEQYF
CDR3 DNA: TGTGCCAGCAGTGACGGGGTCGGGAGCTACGAGCAGTACTTC

clone size: once
V gene: TRBV29-1
J gene: TRBJ1-2
D gene: NA
CDR3 length: 14
CDR3 protein: CSVEGLRGYYGYTF
CDR3 DNA: TGCAGCGTTGAAGGGCTAAGGGGCTACTATGGCTACACCTTC

clone size: many
V gene: TRBV19
J gene: TRBJ1-5
D gene: NA
CDR3 length: 15
CDR3 protein: CASTPGGLNNQPQHF
CDR3 DNA: TGTGCCAGTACCCCCGGGGGGTTGAACAATCAGCCCCAGCATTTT

clone size: NA
V gene: TRBV20-1
J gene: TRBJ1-6
D gene: TRBD1
CDR3 length: 15
CDR3 protein: CSASDLGTGRSPLHF
CDR3 DNA: TGCAGTGCTTCCGATCTTGGGACAGGGCGGTCACCCCTCCACTTT

clone size: NA
V gene: TRBV10-2
J gene: TRBJ2-1
D gene: NA
CDR3 length: 11
CDR3 protein: CASSGGERRNF
CDR3 DNA: TGCGCCAGCAGTGGAGGGGAAAGGCGCAATTTC

clone size: NA
V gene: TRBV2
J gene: TRBJ2-7
D gene: NA
CDR3 length: 12
CDR3 protein: CAISSGLGEQYF
CDR3 DNA: TGTGCCATCAGTTCAGGATTGGGGGAGCAGTACTTC

clone size: many
V gene: TRBV7-9
J gene: TRBJ2-2
D gene: NA
CDR3 length: 16
CDR3 protein: CASSKGGSANTGELFF
CDR3 DNA: TGTGCCAGCAGCAAAGGGGGTTCGGCGAACACCGGGGAGCTGTTTTTT

clone size: NA
V gene: TRBV9
J gene: TRBJ1-6
D gene: NA
CDR3 length: 16
CDR3 protein: CASSVAREPKDTPLHF
CDR3 DNA: TGTGCCAGCAGCGTAGCTAGAGAGCCAAAGGATACACCCCTCCACTTT

clone size: NA
V gene: TRBV7-2
J gene: TRBJ2-7
D gene: NA
CDR3 length: 13
CDR3 protein: CASSLRSGYEQYF
CDR3 DNA: TGTGCCAGCAGCTTAAGGTCTGGCTACGAGCAGTACTTC

clone size: NA
V gene: TRBV25-1
J gene: TRBJ2-1
D gene: TRBD2
CDR3 length: 15
CDR3 protein: CASSLAGYVYNEQFF
CDR3 DNA: TGTGCCAGCAGCCTAGCGGGGTATGTCTACAATGAGCAGTTCTTC

clone size: NA
V gene: TRBV5-1
J gene: TRBJ1-2
D gene: TRBD1
CDR3 length: 15
CDR3 protein: CASSLDLGRGDGYTF
CDR3 DNA: TGCGCCAGCAGCTTGGACCTAGGCAGGGGGGATGGCTACACCTTC

clone size: NA
V gene: TRBV7-2
J gene: TRBJ2-1
D gene: NA
CDR3 length: 13
CDR3 protein: CARGSIPRNEQFF
CDR3 DNA: TGTGCCAGAGGCTCCATCCCGAGAAATGAGCAGTTCTTC

clone size: NA
V gene: TRBV9
J gene: TRBJ1-2
D gene: NA
CDR3 length: 15
CDR3 protein: CAGSQGGTILSGYTF
CDR3 DNA: TGTGCCGGCAGCCAGGGAGGGACGATACTTAGCGGCTACACCTTC

clone size: NA
V gene: TRBV5-4
J gene: TRBJ1-2
D gene: NA
CDR3 length: 13
CDR3 protein: CASSNDGNYGYTF
CDR3 DNA: TGTGCCAGCAGCAACGACGGGAACTATGGCTACACCTTC

clone size: few
V gene: TRBV7-9
J gene: TRBJ2-2
D gene: TRBD1
CDR3 length: 15
CDR3 protein: CASSSDRGDTGKLFF
CDR3 DNA: TGTGCCAGCAGCTCCGACAGGGGAGATACCGGGAAGCTGTTTTTT

clone size: many
V gene: TRBV29-1
J gene: TRBJ1-4
D gene: NA
CDR3 length: 10
CDR3 protein: CSERCEKLFF
CDR3 DNA: TGCAGCGAGAGGTGTGAAAAACTGTTTTTT

clone size: NA
V gene: TRBV6-4
J gene: TRBJ2-7
D gene: TRBD1
CDR3 length: 16
CDR3 protein: CASSDEADRAPYEQYF
CDR3 DNA: TGTGCCAGCAGTGACGAGGCGGACAGGGCGCCCTACGAGCAGTACTTC

clone size: many
V gene: TRBV6-4
J gene: TRBJ2-3
D gene: TRBD2
CDR3 length: 14
CDR3 protein: CASSSSGSTDTQYF
CDR3 DNA: TGTGCCAGCAGTTCTAGCGGGAGCACAGATACGCAGTATTTT

clone size: NA
V gene: TRBV25-1
J gene: TRBJ2-3
D gene: TRBD1
CDR3 length: 16
CDR3 protein: CASSPQTGGSTDTQYF
CDR3 DNA: TGTGCCAGCAGCCCCCAGACAGGGGGGAGCACAGATACGCAGTATTTT

clone size: NA
V gene: TRBV7-2
J gene: TRBJ1-1
D gene: NA
CDR3 length: 13
CDR3 protein: CASSLGQNTEAFF
CDR3 DNA: TGTGCCAGCAGCTTAGGACAGAACACTGAAGCTTTCTTT

clone size: NA
V gene: TRBV10-3
J gene: TRBJ2-3
D gene: TRBD1
CDR3 length: 14
CDR3 protein: CAITNGQGTDTQYF
CDR3 DNA: TGTGCCATCACTAATGGACAGGGGACAGATACGCAGTATTTT

clone size: NA
V gene: TRBV25-1
J gene: TRBJ1-2
D gene: NA
CDR3 length: 15
CDR3 protein: CASSELGTEKNGYTF
CDR3 DNA: TGTGCCAGCAGTGAATTAGGGACGGAGAAGAATGGCTACACCTTC

clone size: NA
V gene: TRBV9
J gene: TRBJ2-1
D gene: NA
CDR3 length: 16
CDR3 protein: CASSVEGRSSYNEQFF
CDR3 DNA: TGTGCCAGCAGCGTAGAGGGACGGAGCTCCTACAATGAGCAGTTCTTC

clone size: many
V gene: TRBV11-2
J gene: TRBJ2-7
D gene: TRBD2
CDR3 length: 16
CDR3 protein: CASSLDIAGGPHEQYF
CDR3 DNA: TGTGCCAGCAGCTTAGATATAGCGGGGGGGCCCCACGAGCAGTACTTC

clone size: once
V gene: TRBV10-2
J gene: TRBJ2-7
D gene: TRBD2
CDR3 length: 14
CDR3 protein: CASSLLAGGYEQYF
CDR3 DNA: TGCGCCAGCAGTCTGCTAGCGGGGGGCTACGAGCAGTACTTC

clone size: many
V gene: TRBV9
J gene: TRBJ1-1
D gene: NA
CDR3 length: 14
CDR3 protein: CASSNGDANTEAFF
CDR3 DNA: TGTGCCAGCAGCAACGGGGACGCGAACACTGAAGCTTTCTTT

clone size: many
V gene: TRBV9
J gene: TRBJ2-1
D gene: NA
CDR3 length: 14
CDR3 protein: CASSGGDNYNEQFF
CDR3 DNA: TGTGCCAGCAGCGGGGGGGACAACTACAATGAGCAGTTCTTC

clone size: few
V gene: TRBV7-9
J gene: TRBJ1-6
D gene: NA
CDR3 length: 13
CDR3 protein: CASRQGYNSPLHF
CDR3 DNA: TGTGCCAGCAGGCAGGGTTATAATTCACCCCTCCACTTT

clone size: once
V gene: TRBV2
J gene: TRBJ2-2
D gene: NA
CDR3 length: 15
CDR3 protein: CASSADRQKTGELFF
CDR3 DNA: TGTGCCAGCAGTGCCGATCGACAGAAGACCGGGGAGCTGTTTTTT

clone size: NA
V gene: TRBV6-1
J gene: TRBJ2-1
D gene: TRBD1
CDR3 length: 16
CDR3 protein: CASRQTGAPTYNEQFF
CDR3 DNA: TGTGCCAGCAGGCAGACAGGGGCCCCTACCTACAATGAGCAGTTCTTC

clone size: NA
V gene: TRBV25-1
J gene: TRBJ2-3
D gene: NA
CDR3 length: 11
CDR3 protein: CANFRGGTQYF
CDR3 DNA: TGTGCCAACTTCAGAGGGGGGACGCAGTATTTT

clone size: many
V gene: TRBV28
J gene: TRBJ2-7
D gene: NA
CDR3 length: 13
CDR3 protein: CASSFGQPYEQYF
CDR3 DNA: TGTGCCAGCAGTTTCGGACAGCCCTACGAGCAGTACTTC

clone size: NA
V gene: TRBV10-1
J gene: TRBJ2-3
D gene: NA
CDR3 length: 15
CDR3 protein: CASSESEDGHNEQYF
CDR3 DNA: TGCGCCAGCAGTGAGTCCGAAGACGGCCACAATGAGCAGTATTTT

clone size: NA
V gene: TRBV5-4
J gene: TRBJ2-7
D gene: NA
CDR3 length: 14
CDR3 protein: CASSLGWSTYEQYF
CDR3 DNA: TGTGCCAGCAGCTTGGGATGGAGCACCTACGAGCAGTACTTC

clone size: NA
V gene: TRBV15
J gene: TRBJ1-5
D gene: NA
CDR3 length: 15
CDR3 protein: CATSSRPVGNQPQHF
CDR3 DNA: TGTGCCACCAGCTCCCGTCCGGTAGGCAATCAGCCCCAACATTTT

clone size: few
V gene: TRBV20-1
J gene: TRBJ1-2
D gene: NA
CDR3 length: 14
CDR3 protein: CSASSRDIDYGYTF
CDR3 DNA: TGCAGTGCTAGTTCCCGGGACATTGACTATGGCTACACCTTC

clone size: NA
V gene: TRBV7-7
J gene: TRBJ1-6
D gene: NA
CDR3 length: 15
CDR3 protein: CASSPRESNNSPLHF
CDR3 DNA: TGTGCCAGCAGCCCGCGGGAGTCCAATAATTCACCCCTCCACTTT